This T cell receptor beta chain was identified in a study of blood T cell repertoires in COVID-19. Original data processing: Amplification with reference gene primers provided the estimates of nucleated cell counts. Profiled with immunoSEQ multiplex PCR; TCRdb holds only in-frame clones, not every one. D and trimming come from the DNA, and the V and J calls and clone size come from that table. The sample lists roughly 100,000 clones, about 91% seen once, with around 3.5% in the top ten. Ten or more counts support this clone. The sample consisted of peripheral blood. The receptor was derived from a human donor in a cohort sampled during active COVID-19.

CDR3 sequence: CASSPGQDSQPQHF. The CDR3 DNA reads as TGTGCCAGCAGTCCCGGACAGGATAGTCAGCCCCAGCATTTT. V and J are TRBV28 and TRBJ1-5; 7 bases line up with TRBD1. Germline V gene data show CDR1 as MDHEN and CDR2 as SYDVKM. The CDR3 has 14 residues. The junction had 7 bases not matched to a gene; V was cut back by 5 bases and J by 6 bases.